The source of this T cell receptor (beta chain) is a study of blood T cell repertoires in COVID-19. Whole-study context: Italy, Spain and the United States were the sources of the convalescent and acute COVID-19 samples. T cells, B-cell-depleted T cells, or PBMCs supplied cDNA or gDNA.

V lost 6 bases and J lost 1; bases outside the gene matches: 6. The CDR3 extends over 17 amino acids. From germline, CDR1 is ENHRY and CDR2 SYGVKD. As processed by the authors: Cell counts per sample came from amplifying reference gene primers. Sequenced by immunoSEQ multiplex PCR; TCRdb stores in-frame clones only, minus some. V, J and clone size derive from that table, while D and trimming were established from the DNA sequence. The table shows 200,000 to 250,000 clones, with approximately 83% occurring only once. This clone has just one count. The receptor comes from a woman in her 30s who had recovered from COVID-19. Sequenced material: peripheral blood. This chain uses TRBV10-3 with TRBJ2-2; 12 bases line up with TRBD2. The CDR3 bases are TGTGCCATCAGGAGGACTAGCGGGGCCGAGAACACCGGGGAGCTGTTTTTT. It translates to CAIRRTSGAENTGELFF.